The rows below give T cell receptor beta chains drawn from one sample of a study of T cells after yellow fever vaccination. TCRdb analysed the 5' RACE reads with MiXCR anew, one entry per CDR3 protein. The top ten clones hold 20% to 25% of a sample with 250,000 to 400,000 distinct CDR3 sequences, about 4% of them seen once. Here the sequenced sample was PBMCs, taken 5 days after the yellow fever booster vaccination. The source of these receptors is a man aged 18 to 29 who received the YFV17D yellow fever vaccine. Each CDR3 is given with its conserved first and last residue. The order of the fields is clone size, CDR3 length, J gene, D gene, V gene, CDR3 DNA, CDR3 protein. D genes are given only for firm matches. Rows may omit the clone size; those that give it use once, few, many or a size class.

NA 15 TRBJ2-6 NA TRBV12-3/TRBV12-4 TGTGCCAGCAGTCAAAGGGGGACTGGGGCCAACGTCCTGACTTTC CASSQRGTGANVLTF
NA 12 TRBJ2-1 NA TRBV19 TGTGCCAGTAGTAACAGGGACCGTGAGCAGTTCTTC CASSNRDREQFF
NA 15 TRBJ1-2 NA TRBV7-9 TGTGCCAGCAGCCGTGTAGGGAATTTGAACTATGGCTACACCTTC CASSRVGNLNYGYTF
many 12 TRBJ2-3 NA TRBV9 TGTGCCAGCAGCCAAGTTAGAGATACGCAGTATTTT CASSQVRDTQYF
many 16 TRBJ2-3 TRBD2 TRBV6-5 TGTGCCAGCAGTACAACGACGGGACTAGCAGAAGATACGCAGTATTTT CASSTTTGLAEDTQYF
few 16 TRBJ2-2 TRBD2 TRBV27 TGTGCCAGCAGTCCTCTAGCGGGGAGATACACCGGGGAGCTGTTTTTT CASSPLAGRYTGELFF
NA 14 TRBJ2-1 NA TRBV12-3/TRBV12-4 TGTGCCAGCAGTTACACAGGGCCCCCCAATGAGCAGTTCTTC CASSYTGPPNEQFF
many 15 TRBJ2-6 NA TRBV14 TGTGCCAGCAGCCGAGGAAGCTCTGGGGCCAACGTCCTGACTTTC CASSRGSSGANVLTF
NA 15 TRBJ2-3 NA TRBV7-9 TGTGCCAGCAGCCCTCGTGCCCCTAGCACAGATACGCAGTATTTT CASSPRAPSTDTQYF
NA 13 TRBJ1-2 NA TRBV12-3/TRBV12-4 TGTGCCAGCAGTTTATCAGGGATGGATGGCTACACCTTC CASSLSGMDGYTF
many 13 TRBJ2-2 TRBD2 TRBV7-2 TGTGCCAGCAGCTGGACTAGCACCGGGGAGCTGTTTTTT CASSWTSTGELFF
NA 14 TRBJ1-2 NA TRBV10-3 TGTGCCATCAGCGCAGGGGTAACAAACTATGGCTACACCTTC CAISAGVTNYGYTF
NA 12 TRBJ1-4 NA TRBV6-2/TRBV6-3 TGTGCCAGCGGCGGGGGCGACGAAAAACTGTTTTTT CASGGGDEKLFF
NA 16 TRBJ2-7 NA TRBV2 TGTGCCAGCAGTGAAGGCGAACGCTCGGGGACCTACGAGCAGTACTTC CASSEGERSGTYEQYF
NA 16 TRBJ2-1 TRBD2 TRBV4-2 TGTGCCAGCAACCCTAGCGGGGGGAGCTCCTACAATGAGCAGTTCTTC CASNPSGGSSYNEQFF
NA 15 TRBJ1-5 NA TRBV6-6 TGTGCCAGCAGCCGACAGGAGCCCTCGTATCAGCCCCAGCATTTT CASSRQEPSYQPQHF
few 13 TRBJ2-7 NA TRBV28 TGTGCCAGCAGTTTGACAGAGCGCTACGAGCAGTACTTC CASSLTERYEQYF
few 11 TRBJ1-2 NA TRBV19 TGTGCTTCAGGGGTCGTCTATGGCTACACCTTC CASGVVYGYTF
NA 16 TRBJ2-5 TRBD1 TRBV6-5 TGTGCCAGCAGCCAATCGCTGACAGGGTACCAAGAGACCCAGTACTTC CASSQSLTGYQETQYF
few 15 TRBJ2-1 TRBD2 TRBV5-1 TGCGCCAGCAGCTTGAAGCGGGGCTCGGACAATGAGCAGTTCTTC CASSLKRGSDNEQFF
few 13 TRBJ2-3 NA TRBV5-1 TGCGCCAGCAGCTTGGAGGTGGGAGATACGCAGTATTTT CASSLEVGDTQYF
few 16 TRBJ1-2 TRBD1 TRBV6-5 TGTGCCAGCAGTTACTCGGGTCAGGGGGCGGACTATGGCTACACCTTC CASSYSGQGADYGYTF
many 17 TRBJ2-1 NA TRBV20-1 TGCAGTGCTAGGGACCGTTTTAGGGTAGGACAGTACAATGAGCAGTTCTTC CSARDRFRVGQYNEQFF
few 18 TRBJ1-6 NA TRBV5-1 TGCGCCAGCAGCCCTCAGTCGGGGGAGGGTGATTATAATTCACCCCTCCACTTT CASSPQSGEGDYNSPLHF
few 16 TRBJ2-3 TRBD2 TRBV25-1 TGTGCCAGCAGTCCCCTATCGGGGGGGCGCACAGATACGCAGTATTTT CASSPLSGGRTDTQYF
few 14 TRBJ2-1 NA TRBV7-2 TGTGCCAGCAGCTTATCACGGATCGATAATGAGCAGTTCTTC CASSLSRIDNEQFF
few 16 TRBJ2-1 NA TRBV5-1 TGCGCCAGCAGCCCGAATCAGGGGCGCTCCTACAATGAGCAGTTCTTC CASSPNQGRSYNEQFF
NA 15 TRBJ1-2 NA TRBV7-6 TGTGCCAGCAGCCCACAGGGATCAGCTAACTATGGCTACACCTTC CASSPQGSANYGYTF
many 15 TRBJ1-2 NA TRBV7-2 TGTGCCAGCAGCTTAGAGGGGGGGCTGTACGATGGCTACACCTTC CASSLEGGLYDGYTF
many 12 TRBJ2-1 NA TRBV12-3/TRBV12-4 TGTGCCAGCAGTTTTCCCCCGAATGAGCAGTTCTTC CASSFPPNEQFF